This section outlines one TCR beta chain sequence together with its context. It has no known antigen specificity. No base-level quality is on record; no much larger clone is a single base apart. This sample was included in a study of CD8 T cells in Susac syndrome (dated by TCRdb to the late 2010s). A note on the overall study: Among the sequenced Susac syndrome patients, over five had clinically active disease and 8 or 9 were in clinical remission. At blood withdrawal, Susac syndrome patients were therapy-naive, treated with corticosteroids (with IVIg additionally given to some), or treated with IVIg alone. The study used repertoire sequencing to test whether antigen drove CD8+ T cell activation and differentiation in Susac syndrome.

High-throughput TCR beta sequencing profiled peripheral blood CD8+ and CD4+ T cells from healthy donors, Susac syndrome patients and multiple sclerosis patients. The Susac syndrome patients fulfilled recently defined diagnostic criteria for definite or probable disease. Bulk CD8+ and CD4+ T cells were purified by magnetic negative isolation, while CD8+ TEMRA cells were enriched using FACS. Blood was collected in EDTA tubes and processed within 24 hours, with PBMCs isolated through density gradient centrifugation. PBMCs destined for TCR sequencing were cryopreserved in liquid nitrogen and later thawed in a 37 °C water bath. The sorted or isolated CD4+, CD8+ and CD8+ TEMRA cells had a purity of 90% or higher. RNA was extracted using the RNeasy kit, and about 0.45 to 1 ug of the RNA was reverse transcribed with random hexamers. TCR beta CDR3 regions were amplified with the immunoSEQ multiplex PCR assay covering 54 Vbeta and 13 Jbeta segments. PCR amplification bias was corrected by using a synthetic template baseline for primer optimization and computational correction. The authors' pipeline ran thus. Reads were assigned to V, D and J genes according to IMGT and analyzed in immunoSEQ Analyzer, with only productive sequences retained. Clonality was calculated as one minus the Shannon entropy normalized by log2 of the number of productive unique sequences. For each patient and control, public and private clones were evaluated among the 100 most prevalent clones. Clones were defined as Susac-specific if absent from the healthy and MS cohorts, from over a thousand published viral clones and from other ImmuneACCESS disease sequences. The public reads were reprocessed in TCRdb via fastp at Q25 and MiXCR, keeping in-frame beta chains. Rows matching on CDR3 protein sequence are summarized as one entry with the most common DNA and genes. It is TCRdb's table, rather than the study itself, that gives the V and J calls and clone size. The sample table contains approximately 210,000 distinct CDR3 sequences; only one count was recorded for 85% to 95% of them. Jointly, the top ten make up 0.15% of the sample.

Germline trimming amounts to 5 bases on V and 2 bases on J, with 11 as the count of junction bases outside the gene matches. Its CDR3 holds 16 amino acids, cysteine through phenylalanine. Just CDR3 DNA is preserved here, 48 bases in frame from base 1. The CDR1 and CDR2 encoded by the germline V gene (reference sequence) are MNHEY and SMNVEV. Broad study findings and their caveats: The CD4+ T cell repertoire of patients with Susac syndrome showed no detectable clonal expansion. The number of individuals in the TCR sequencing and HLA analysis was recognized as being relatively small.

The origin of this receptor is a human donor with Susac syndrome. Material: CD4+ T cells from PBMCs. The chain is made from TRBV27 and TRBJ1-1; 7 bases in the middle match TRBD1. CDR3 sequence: CASSRRTGRGNTEAFF. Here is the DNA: TGTGCCAGCAGTCGCCGGACAGGTCGCGGTAACACTGAAGCTTTCTTT.